Following are 3 T cell receptor beta chains from one sample sequenced in a study of T cell responses to AZD1222 COVID-19 vaccine. Some clones are missing from TCRdb's copy, which holds only in-frame ones; the method was immunoSEQ multiplex PCR. The data show around 130,000 clones, 88% seen once. The sequencing here drew on peripheral blood, taken 28 days after the second AZD1222 dose. All receptors come from an adult who received the AZD1222 COVID-19 vaccine.

The V call is TRBV5-8, the J call TRBJ2-5; TRBD1 agrees at 8 bases. Trimming at V came to 2 bases and at J to 5 bases, leaving 2 bases not matched to a gene. Germline V gene lookup returns CDR1 SGHTS and CDR2 YDEGEE. CDR3 length: 13 residues. CDR3 region: CASSFQGAETQYF. CDR3 nucleotide sequence: TGTGCCAGCAGCTTTCAGGGGGCCGAGACCCAGTACTTC. Combining the CDR3 with reference TRBV5-8 and TRBJ2-5 gives the whole variable domain EAGVTQSPTHLIKTRGQQATLRCSPISGHTSVYWYQQALGLGLQFLLWYDEGEERNRGNFPPRFSGRQFPNYSSELNVNALELEDSALYLCASSFQGAETQYFGPGTRLLVL.

The rearrangement joins TRBV5-1 to TRBJ2-3; D not certain. V was cut by 0 bases and J by 5 bases, with 4 bases left in between. The CDR3 consists of 12 residues. Germline V gives CDR1 SGHRS, CDR2 YFSETQ. In DNA form, the CDR3 reads TGCGCCAGCAGCTTGGTTCTAGATACGCAGTATTTT. This encodes CASSLVLDTQYF.

The chain joins TRBV30 to TRBJ2-2, with D possibly TRBD2 on 7 matching bases. Trimming removed 4 bases from V and 3 bases from J, with 15 bases in between. Germline loops: CDR1 GTSNPN, CDR2 SVGIG (reference sequence). CDR3 size: 15 residues. As DNA, the CDR3 is TGTGCCTGGACCATTGCGGGGGCCCACACCGGGGAGCTGTTTTTT. Translated: CAWTIAGAHTGELFF.